This T cell receptor (beta chain) appears in the sequencing data of a study of shared clonotypes between healthy human individuals. About the study: CD4 naive cells filled three plates per donor, CD4 memory three, CD8 naive two and CD8 memory one.

The CDR3 covers 16 residues. CDR1 LNHDA and CDR2 SQIVND come from the germline V gene (reference sequence). V was clipped by 3 bases and J by 10 bases, with 22 bases between them. Those who donated were healthy HIV-negative adults, with no recent acute infections or vaccinations reported. Original processing methods: Junction-only sequences without quality scores were provided by ImmunoSEQ, so filtering was different. Profiling relied on immunoSEQ multiplex PCR, and the TCRdb table lists in-frame clones only, not all of them. The D gene and trimming were derived from the DNA, and the V and J assignments and clone size from that table. The data show roughly 220,000 clones, with 50% to 80% seen just once and more than 9.5% held by the top ten. Whole-study results and caveats: Generally, naive subsets (rather than memory subsets) showed larger estimated richness.

At least ten counts were recorded for this clone. The antigen remains unidentified. This clonotype originated in a man younger than 45 in good health. The V call is TRBV19, the J call TRBJ2-1; D may be TRBD1 (5 bases). The sequencing sample was made of memory CD4+ T cells sorted from blood. Noted subset: CD45RA-negative fraction. This CDR3 reads CASSIPRQSSLGEQFF. The CDR3 bases are TGTGCCAGTAGTATCCCCCGACAGTCGTCCTTAGGCGAGCAGTTCTTC.